This T cell receptor (beta chain) was identified in a study of shared clonotypes between healthy human individuals. Concerning this clone: Its matching antigen is unknown.

The study's findings and limits: Against clonotypes common to all four donors, non-shared ones had lower generation probabilities. Clonotype sharing across four donors was observed for roughly 5% of naive CD4 clonotypes.

V was cut by 3 bases and J by 8 bases, with 12 bases left in between. Germline V CDR1 and CDR2: MNHEY, SMNVEV (reference sequence). CDR3 size: 13 residues. Using immunoSEQ multiplex PCR, the repertoire was profiled, and TCRdb retains in-frame clones only, with some absent. Altogether about 1.5 million clones are present, 96% being singletons, with the ten largest covering over 1%. The rearrangement joins TRBV27 to TRBJ2-3; a weak D match, TRBD1 (5 bases). This clonotype was sampled from a man between 25 and 39 years old in good health. Sample: naive CD4+ T cells sorted from blood. Subset indicated: CD45RA+ positively selected. The CDR3 sequence is CASSLGRRATQYF. The CDR3 DNA reads TGTGCCAGCAGTTTGGGGCGCAGGGCTACGCAGTATTTT.